This TCR beta chain is drawn from a study of T cells in Graves' hyperthyroidism and ophthalmopathy. Study information: Staff took peripheral blood when the initial diagnosis was made, before any treatment began.

TCR beta CDR3 regions were amplified from RNA. The study used the HTBI primer set for a first-round RT-PCR of the TCR CDR3. TCRdb used MiXCR to reprocess the multiplex PCR reads, holding one entry per CDR3 protein. The sample has hundreds of thousands of distinct CDR3 sequences, about 16% seen once. The germline V gene encodes CDR1 SGHRS and CDR2 YFSETQ. This CDR3 spans 18 amino acids. This clonotype was recorded at least ten times. At one boundary the junction diverges from the germline segment, which might be a read error. The sequence was collected from a woman in her late teens or twenties with Graves' ophthalmopathy. The sequencing input was blood. V is TRBV5-1 and J is TRBJ2-2; the match to TRBD2 covers 12 bases. DNA of the CDR3: TGCGCCAGCAGTTTGGGCGGAGGTGGACTAGCGGGAACCGGGGAGCTGTTTTTT. Translated, it gives CASSLGGGGLAGTGELFF.